This section outlines one T cell receptor (beta chain) sequence together with its context. Its antigen is unidentified. Researchers ran the PCR with 60 Vbeta and 13 Jbeta primers. Clones were read by immunoSEQ multiplex PCR, and TCRdb kept only the in-frame ones, dropping some. The data contain about 240,000 clones, more than 75% of them singletons. The data stem from a study of cytomegalovirus exposure and HLA in healthy donors. Study-level points and caveats: Listed as cytomegalovirus-associated were 150 to 200 TCR beta chains.

The length of the CDR3 is 14 residues. Germline values: CDR1 MNHEY, CDR2 SVGAGI. The V gene end was trimmed by 7 bases and the J gene end by 4 bases; junction bases not matched to a gene: 6. The TCR was taken from a girl aged 2 to 9 in good health and CMV-seronegative. V gene TRBV6-5 combines with J gene TRBJ2-3; TRBD2 agrees at 9 bases. The specimen was PBMCs. The CDR3 is CASNRGRAPDTQYF. The CDR3 region has the DNA TGTGCCAGCAATCGCGGGAGGGCACCAGATACGCAGTATTTT.